These 22 T cell receptor beta chains were all obtained from the same sample, sequenced in a study of identical twins. Using its own MiXCR run on the 5' RACE reads, TCRdb lists one record per CDR3 protein. The data show some 690,000 distinct CDR3 sequences, less than 25% seen once. This sample also appeared in a second study, on T cells expressing NK-cell markers.

Sequencing used PBMCs. These receptors were collected from a woman under 30 in good health.

This clonotype was seen a handful of times. V and J are TRBV18 and TRBJ2-1; 12 nucleotides line up with TRBD2. Trimming removed 5 bases from V and 7 bases from J; junction bases left unmatched: 3. Germline V gene sequence: CDR1 KGHSH, CDR2 LQKENI. This CDR3 has 14 amino acids. CDR3 amino acids: CASSALAGGNEQFF. The CDR3 DNA reads as TGTGCCAGCTCAGCGCTAGCGGGAGGGAATGAGCAGTTCTTC.

Many counts were recorded for this clonotype. V is TRBV16 and J is TRBJ1-3; 7 bases fit TRBD1. The CDR3 has 14 amino acids. V dropped 6 bases and J dropped 2; count of bases not matched to a gene: 4. Germline V gene lookup returns CDR1 KGHSY and CDR2 FQNENV. The CDR3 bases are TGTGCCAGCAGTCGAGACAGGGCTGGAAACACCATATATTTT. Its translation: CASSRDRAGNTIYF.

This chain uses TRBV10-3 with TRBJ2-6, with TRBD2 matching 11 bases. V shed 6 bases, J shed 4 bases, and the junction held 11 bases outside the gene matches. Germline loops: CDR1 ENHRY, CDR2 SYGVKD. There are 18 residues in the CDR3. The CDR3 region is CAISDLAGGSLGANVLTF. CDR3 coding DNA: TGTGCCATCAGCGACCTAGCGGGGGGCTCGCTCGGGGCCAACGTCCTGACTTTC.

This clonotype was seen more than once but under ten times. This chain's CDR3 is CSAKKDNTEAFF. For the CDR3, the DNA is TGCAGTGCTAAAAAGGACAACACTGAAGCTTTCTTT. The rearrangement uses TRBV20-1 and TRBJ1-1; the D is unclear. This CDR3 spans 12 amino acids. V was clipped by 4 bases and J by 2 bases, with 8 bases between them. Per the germline V gene, CDR1 is DFQATT and CDR2 is SNEGSKA (reference sequence).

This chain links TRBV20-1 with TRBJ2-1; 8 bases fit TRBD1. The J segment lost 1 base and the V segment lost 1 base, leaving 12 bases of the junction unmatched. This CDR3 is built from 18 residues. The germline CDR1 and CDR2 sequences are DFQATT and SNEGSKA (reference sequence). DNA for the CDR3: TGCAGTGCTAGAGCGTCGTTTCGGCGGACAGGGTCCTACAATGAGCAGTTCTTC. Protein: CSARASFRRTGSYNEQFF.

The chain employs TRBV6-1 and TRBJ1-2, with D perhaps TRBD1 (6 bases). The CDR3 contains 16 residues. V lost 6 bases and J 0 bases, leaving 17 bases between the germline ends. Germline V gene sequence: CDR1 MNHNS, CDR2 SASEGT. CDR3 nucleotides: TGTGCCAGCAGATTTCAGACAGGTGGAGCTAACTATGGCTACACCTTC. Its protein is CASRFQTGGANYGYTF.

The J gene is TRBJ1-2, the V gene TRBV29-1; a possible D gene is TRBD1 (6 bases). The CDR3 totals 12 residues. V dropped 6 bases and J dropped 7 bases, with 15 bases sitting between them. Per the germline V gene, CDR1 is SQVTM and CDR2 is ANQGSEA. The DNA of the CDR3 is TGCAGCGTGGAAACAGGGTATGGTGGCTACACCTTC. This sequence encodes CSVETGYGGYTF.

The CDR3 sequence: CAIGLAGTMAYNEQFF. CDR3 bases: TGTGCCATCGGACTAGCGGGGACTATGGCCTACAATGAGCAGTTCTTC. J is TRBJ2-1 and V is TRBV10-3; 12 bases agree with TRBD2. V dropped 8 bases and J dropped 2; count of bases not matched to a gene: 7. There are 16 residues in the CDR3. Germline CDR1 is ENHRY and CDR2 is SYGVKD.

This rearrangement joins TRBV20-1 to TRBJ2-3; 8 nucleotides match TRBD1. V lost 6 bases to trimming and J lost 7 bases; unmatched junction nucleotides: 6. Germline assignment: CDR1 DFQATT and CDR2 SNEGSKA (reference sequence). This CDR3 region has 12 residues. The CDR3 sequence is CSALDRVNTQYF. The DNA for the CDR3 is TGCAGTGCCTTGGACAGGGTAAATACGCAGTATTTT.

The chain's CDR3 is CASSLVSGGYGYTF. CDR3 DNA sequence: TGTGCCAGCAGCTTAGTTAGCGGAGGGTACGGCTACACCTTC. The chain has TRBV7-8 and TRBJ1-2; D is uncertain. Trimming pared 1 base from V and 8 bases from J, leaving 14 bases between. Germline-derived CDR1 and CDR2 are SGHVS and FQNEAQ. The CDR3 spans 14 residues.

The genes are TRBV5-1 and TRBJ2-5; possible D gene TRBD2, 6 bases. This CDR3 contains 14 residues. Germline lookup yields CDR1 SGHRS and CDR2 YFSETQ. V lost 3 bases to trimming and J lost 7 bases, with 16 bases between them. The CDR3: CASSSDRREATQYF. The CDR3 nucleotides are TGCGCCAGCAGCTCAGACAGAAGGGAGGCGACCCAGTACTTC.

The rearrangement links TRBV30 to TRBJ1-1; D ambiguous. The CDR3 runs to 11 residues. In germline, CDR1 is GTSNPN, CDR2 SVGIG (reference sequence). Trimming removed 0 bases from V and 7 bases from J, with 6 bases in between. CDR3 DNA sequence: TGTGCCTGGAGTGTGGCAGTTGAAGCTTTCTTT. Residues: CAWSVAVEAFF.

The chain links TRBV11-2 to TRBJ2-7, with D uncertain. V was pared by 1 base and J by 2 bases, with 9 bases between. This CDR3 contains 14 residues. Germline CDR1 and CDR2: SGHAT and FQNNGV. DNA for the CDR3: TGTGCCAGCAGCTTAGGAAATAACCCCTACGAGCAGTACTTC. Residues: CASSLGNNPYEQYF.

V gene TRBV4-2 combines with J gene TRBJ2-1, with 7 bases that match TRBD2. J was trimmed by 2 bases and V by 0 bases; bases with no gene match: 4. CDR1 is LGHNA, CDR2 YNFKEQ, per germline. This CDR3 has 16 residues. The CDR3 DNA sequence: TGTGCCAGCAGCCAAGATTTGGGGGGGACCTACAATGAGCAGTTCTTC. This translates into CASSQDLGGTYNEQFF.

This clonotype has only a few counts. The CDR3 nucleotides are TGCGCCAGCAGCTGGCGGGGCGCTTATGGCTACACCTTC. Its protein product is CASSWRGAYGYTF. J is TRBJ1-2 and V is TRBV5-1; tentative D call: TRBD1 (5 bases). CDR1 and CDR2 (germline): SGHRS, YFSETQ. CDR3 length: 13 residues. Trimming shortened V by 3 bases and J by 5 bases, and 11 bases separated the two germline ends.

CDR3 amino acids: CASSLLSGTGRDTQYF. In DNA, the CDR3 is TGTGCCAGCAGCTTACTTAGCGGGACTGGTAGAGATACGCAGTATTTT. The chain combines TRBV7-8 with TRBJ2-3; 8 positions match TRBD2. Looked up from germline, CDR1 is SGHVS and CDR2 is FQNEAQ. The J segment lost 5 bases and the V segment lost 2 bases, leaving 9 bases of the junction unmatched. The length of the CDR3 is 16 residues.

The CDR3 protein is CAISGGQGDYNEQFF. The CDR3 nucleotides are TGTGCCATCAGTGGGGGACAGGGAGACTACAATGAGCAGTTCTTC. The chain combines TRBV10-3 with TRBJ2-1, with 9 bases fitting TRBD1. Trimming took 4 bases from V and 3 from J; bases not matched to a gene: 4. The CDR3 runs to 15 residues. Germline CDR1 and CDR2: ENHRY and SYGVKD.

V usage is TRBV6-1 and J usage is TRBJ1-5; 8 nucleotides match TRBD1. The germline V gene encodes CDR1 MNHNS and CDR2 SASEGT. V dropped 1 base and J dropped 0; count of bases not matched to a gene: 5. This CDR3 is 17 amino acids long. The CDR3 sequence is CASSEVTGAISNQPQHF. The CDR3 coding sequence is TGTGCCAGCAGTGAAGTGACAGGGGCGATTAGCAATCAGCCCCAGCATTTT.

The sample holds a few counts of this clonotype. The chain uses TRBV25-1 and TRBJ2-1; 8 positions agree with TRBD2. Germline CDR1 and CDR2: MGHDK and SYGVNS. The V and J ends lost 2 bases and 0 bases, in that order; junction bases with no gene match: 12. The CDR3 covers 19 residues. This chain's CDR3 is CASSEGTSGPLSSYNEQFF. In nucleotides, the CDR3 is TGTGCCAGCAGTGAAGGCACTAGCGGACCTCTTAGCTCCTACAATGAGCAGTTCTTC.

This clonotype has more than one count but fewer than ten. The V gene is TRBV20-1, the J gene TRBJ1-4; D unclear. Germline V gene lookup returns CDR1 DFQATT and CDR2 SNEGSKA (reference sequence). With 0 bases removed from V and 4 bases from J, the gap between germline ends came to 6 bases. CDR3 length: 13 amino acids. CDR3 in amino acids: CSAREVFNEKLFF. The CDR3 DNA reads as TGCAGTGCTAGAGAGGTGTTTAATGAAAAACTGTTTTTT.

The genes are TRBV7-9 and TRBJ2-7; 8 nucleotides match TRBD1. Unmatched junction bases numbered 10, after V lost 4 bases and J lost 5 bases. Per germline, CDR1 SEHNR and CDR2 FQNEAQ (reference sequence). This CDR3 comprises 15 residues. This CDR3 reads CASSSRPDRVDEQYF. CDR3 DNA: TGTGCCAGCAGCTCCCGCCCGGACAGGGTCGACGAGCAGTACTTC.

This clonotype was counted many times. Here the CDR3 DNA reads TGTGCCAGCAGCTTTGGACAGGGCAGAAACATTCAGTACTTC. Protein: CASSFGQGRNIQYF. The chain has TRBV5-6 and TRBJ2-4; 8 positions agree with TRBD1. Germline lookup yields CDR1 SGHDT and CDR2 YYEEEE. Trimming removed 2 bases from V and 6 bases from J; junction bases left unmatched: 4. The CDR3 is made up of 14 amino acids. The whole variable domain, remainder taken from reference TRBV5-6 and TRBJ2-4, is DAGVTQSPTHLIKTRGQQVTLRCSPKSGHDTVSWYQQALGQGPQFIFQYYEEEERQRGNFPDRFSGHQFPNYSSELNVNALLLGDSALYLCASSFGQGRNIQYFGAGTRLSVL.